This T cell receptor beta chain was recorded in a study of spatial heterogeneity in lung cancer. Overall study: The count of detected beta-chain sequences consistently exceeded that of alpha-chain sequences.

Time point defined: sample taken at primary tumor resection. Tumor, nontumor lung or frozen PBMC supplied whole RNA that was sequenced unsorted. Every molecule of TCR cDNA had its own unique molecular identifier. Via MiXCR, TCRdb re-called the 5' RACE reads, giving one row per CDR3 protein. The repertoire includes under 30,000 distinct CDR3 sequences, 3% to 3.5% of them detected once, and less than 35% sits in the top ten. This clonotype was detected ten times or more. The V end was cut by 6 bases, the J end by 1 base, with 9 bases between. This CDR3 is 14 amino acids long. The sequence derives from a female donor with early-stage non-small cell lung cancer. The sample was PBMCs, taken at surgery. The rearrangement joins TRBV12-3 or TRBV12-4 to TRBJ2-2; D not certain. In DNA form, the CDR3 reads TGTGCCAGCAGACGAACAGAGAACACCGGGGAGCTGTTTTTT. Protein sequence: CASRRTENTGELFF.